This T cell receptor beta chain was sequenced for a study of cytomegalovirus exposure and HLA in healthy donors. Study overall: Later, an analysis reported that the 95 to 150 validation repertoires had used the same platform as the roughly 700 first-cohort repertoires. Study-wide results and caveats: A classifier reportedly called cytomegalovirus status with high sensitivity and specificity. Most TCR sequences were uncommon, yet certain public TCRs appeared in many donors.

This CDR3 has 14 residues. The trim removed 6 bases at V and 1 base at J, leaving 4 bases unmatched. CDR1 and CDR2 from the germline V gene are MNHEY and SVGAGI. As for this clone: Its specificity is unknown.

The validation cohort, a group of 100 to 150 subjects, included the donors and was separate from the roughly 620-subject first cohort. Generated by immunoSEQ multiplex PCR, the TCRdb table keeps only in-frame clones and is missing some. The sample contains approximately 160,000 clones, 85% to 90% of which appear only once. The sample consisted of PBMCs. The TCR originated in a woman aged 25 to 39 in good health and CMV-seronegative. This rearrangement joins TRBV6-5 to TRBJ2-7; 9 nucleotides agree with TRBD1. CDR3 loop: CASRPGTGSYEQYF. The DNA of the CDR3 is TGTGCCAGCAGACCCGGGACAGGGTCCTACGAGCAGTACTTC.